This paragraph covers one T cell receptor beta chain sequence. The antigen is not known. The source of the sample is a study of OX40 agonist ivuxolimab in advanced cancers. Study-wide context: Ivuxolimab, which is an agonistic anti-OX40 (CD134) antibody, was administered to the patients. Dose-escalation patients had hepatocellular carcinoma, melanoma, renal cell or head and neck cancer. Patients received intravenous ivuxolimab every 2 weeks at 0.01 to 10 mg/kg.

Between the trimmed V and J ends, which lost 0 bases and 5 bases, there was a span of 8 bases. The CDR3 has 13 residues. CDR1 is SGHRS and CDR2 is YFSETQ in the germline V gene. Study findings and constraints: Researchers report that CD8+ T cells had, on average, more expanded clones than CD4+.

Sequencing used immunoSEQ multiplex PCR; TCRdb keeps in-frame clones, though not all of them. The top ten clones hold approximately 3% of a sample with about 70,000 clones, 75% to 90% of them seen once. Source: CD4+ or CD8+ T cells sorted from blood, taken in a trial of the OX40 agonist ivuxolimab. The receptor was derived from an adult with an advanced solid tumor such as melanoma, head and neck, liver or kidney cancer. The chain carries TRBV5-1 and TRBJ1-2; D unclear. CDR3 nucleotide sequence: TGCGCCAGCAGCTTGGCGACGGTGTATGGCTACACCTTC. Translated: CASSLATVYGYTF.